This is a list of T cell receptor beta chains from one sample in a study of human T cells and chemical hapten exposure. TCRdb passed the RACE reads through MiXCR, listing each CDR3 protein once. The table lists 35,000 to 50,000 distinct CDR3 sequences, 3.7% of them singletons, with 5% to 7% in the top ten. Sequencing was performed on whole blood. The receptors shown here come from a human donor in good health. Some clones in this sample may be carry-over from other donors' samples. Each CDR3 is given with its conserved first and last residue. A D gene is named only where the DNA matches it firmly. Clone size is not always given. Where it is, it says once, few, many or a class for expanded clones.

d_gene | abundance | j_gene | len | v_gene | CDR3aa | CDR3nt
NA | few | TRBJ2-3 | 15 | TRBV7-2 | CASSFQGTSTDTQYF | TGTGCCAGCAGCTTCCAAGGCACAAGCACAGATACGCAGTATTTT
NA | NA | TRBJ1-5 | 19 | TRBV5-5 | CASSLAPLAAGSSNQPQHF | TGTGCCAGCAGCTTGGCCCCCCTCGCCGCGGGGAGCAGCAATCAGCCCCAGCATTTT
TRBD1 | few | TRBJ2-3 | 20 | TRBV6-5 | CASSPPRQGAGSADTDTQYF | TGTGCCAGCAGTCCCCCCCGGCAGGGGGCAGGTAGCGCAGACACAGATACGCAGTATTTT
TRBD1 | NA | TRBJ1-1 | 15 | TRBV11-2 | CASSTRRDRNTEAFF | TGTGCCAGCAGCACACGTCGGGACAGGAACACTGAAGCTTTCTTT
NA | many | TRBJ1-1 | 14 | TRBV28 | CASISPGSNTEAFF | TGTGCCAGCATCAGCCCAGGCTCGAACACTGAAGCTTTCTTT
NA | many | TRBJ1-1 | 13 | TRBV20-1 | CSALPGKNTEAFF | TGCAGTGCTCTGCCTGGAAAGAACACTGAAGCTTTCTTT
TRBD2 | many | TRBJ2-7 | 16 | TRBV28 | CASSSPWVGGPYEQYF | TGTGCCAGCAGTTCCCCCTGGGTGGGAGGGCCCTACGAGCAGTACTTC
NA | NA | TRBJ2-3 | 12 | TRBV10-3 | CAIGESTDTQYF | TGTGCCATCGGTGAGTCCACAGATACGCAGTATTTT
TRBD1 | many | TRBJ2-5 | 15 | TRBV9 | CASSVDEGQEETQYF | TGTGCCAGCAGCGTAGACGAGGGACAGGAGGAGACCCAGTACTTC
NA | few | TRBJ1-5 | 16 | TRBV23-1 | CASSHHVRPSNQPQHF | TGCGCCAGCAGTCACCATGTACGTCCTAGCAATCAGCCCCAGCATTTT
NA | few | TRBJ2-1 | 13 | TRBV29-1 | CSVVVGGIGEQFF | TGCAGCGTTGTGGTGGGCGGGATTGGTGAGCAGTTCTTC
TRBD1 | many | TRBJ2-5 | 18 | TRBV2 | CASSERNRQGLGGETQYF | TGTGCCAGCAGCGAACGGAATCGACAGGGCTTAGGGGGAGAGACCCAGTACTTC
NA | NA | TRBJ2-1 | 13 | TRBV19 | CASSMMGGHEQFF | TGTGCCAGTAGTATGATGGGGGGACATGAGCAGTTCTTC
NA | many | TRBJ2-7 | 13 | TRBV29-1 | CSVSGDYFYEQYF | TGCAGCGTCTCCGGAGACTATTTCTACGAGCAGTACTTC
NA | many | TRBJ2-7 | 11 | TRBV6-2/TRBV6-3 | CASSTAWEQYF | TGTGCCAGCAGTACGGCCTGGGAGCAGTACTTC
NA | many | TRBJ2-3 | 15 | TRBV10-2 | CASSGGWGYTDTQYF | TGCGCCAGCAGTGGAGGCTGGGGATACACAGATACGCAGTATTTT
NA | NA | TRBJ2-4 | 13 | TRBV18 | CASSPPERDIQYF | TGTGCCAGCTCACCACCGGAGAGGGACATTCAGTACTTC
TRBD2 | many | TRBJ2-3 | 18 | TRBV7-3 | CASSLGVAGGGFTDTQYF | TGTGCCAGCAGCCTAGGGGTAGCGGGAGGGGGGTTCACAGATACGCAGTATTTT
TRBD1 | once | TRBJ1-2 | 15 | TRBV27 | CASSLSRDRGRGYTF | TGTGCCAGCAGTTTATCGAGGGACAGGGGGCGAGGCTACACCTTC
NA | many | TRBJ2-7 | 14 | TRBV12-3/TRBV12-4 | CASAVRPRRYEQYF | TGTGCCAGCGCTGTGAGGCCCCGGCGGTACGAGCAGTACTTC
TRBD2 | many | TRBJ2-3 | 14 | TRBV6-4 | CASSDRTRSDTQYF | TGTGCCAGCAGTGACAGGACTAGGTCTGATACGCAGTATTTT
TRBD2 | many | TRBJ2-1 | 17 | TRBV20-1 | CSAPSLTSGSWDNEQFF | TGCAGTGCTCCCTCCCTAACTAGCGGGAGTTGGGACAATGAGCAGTTCTTC
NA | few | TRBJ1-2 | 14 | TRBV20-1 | CSASSGSNNYGYTF | TGCAGTGCTAGTAGCGGGTCCAATAACTATGGCTACACCTTC
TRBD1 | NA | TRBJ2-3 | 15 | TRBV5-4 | CASSPLGQGASTQYF | TGTGCCAGCAGCCCCCTGGGACAGGGGGCGAGTACGCAGTATTTT
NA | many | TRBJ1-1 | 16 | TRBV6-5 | CASSRGEWGRNTEAFF | TGTGCCAGCAGTCGAGGGGAGTGGGGTAGGAACACTGAAGCTTTCTTT
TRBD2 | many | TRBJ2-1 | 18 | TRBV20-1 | CSARAGTSAVRSYNEQFF | TGCAGTGCTAGAGCAGGGACTAGCGCAGTTAGGTCCTACAATGAGCAGTTCTTC
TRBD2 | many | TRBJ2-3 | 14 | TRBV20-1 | CSAPLAGVTDTQYF | TGCAGTGCCCCCCTAGCGGGAGTGACAGATACGCAGTATTTT
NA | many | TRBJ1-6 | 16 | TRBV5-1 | CASSLAGPENNSPLHF | TGCGCCAGCAGCTTGGCCGGTCCAGAAAATAATTCACCCCTCCACTTT
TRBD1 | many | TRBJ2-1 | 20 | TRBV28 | CASSLFQRGQGARSYNEQFF | TGTGCCAGCAGTTTATTCCAACGTGGACAGGGGGCGCGCTCCTACAATGAGCAGTTCTTC
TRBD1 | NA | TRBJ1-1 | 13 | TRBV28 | CASSSSRDRAAFF | TGTGCCAGCAGTTCCTCCCGGGACAGGGCTGCTTTCTTT
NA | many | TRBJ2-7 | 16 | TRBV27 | CASSLRSTTPTYEQYF | TGTGCCAGCAGTTTGAGATCGACTACCCCCACCTACGAGCAGTACTTC
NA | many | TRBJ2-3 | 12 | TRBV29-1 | CSVLSPTDTQYF | TGCAGCGTTCTATCCCCCACAGATACGCAGTATTTT
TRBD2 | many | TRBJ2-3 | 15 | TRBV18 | CASSTLAGGADTQYF | TGTGCCAGCTCAACACTAGCGGGAGGCGCAGATACGCAGTATTTT
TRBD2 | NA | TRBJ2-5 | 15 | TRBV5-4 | CASSPRGTSGETQYF | TGTGCCAGCAGCCCCAGGGGGACTAGCGGGGAGACCCAGTACTTC
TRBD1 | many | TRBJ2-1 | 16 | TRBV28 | CASSEPPGQGIHEQFF | TGTGCCAGCAGTGAACCCCCGGGACAGGGGATCCATGAGCAGTTCTTC
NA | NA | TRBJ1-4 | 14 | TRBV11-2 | CASSQAFQGEKLFF | TGTGCCAGCAGCCAAGCCTTCCAGGGTGAGAAACTGTTTTTT
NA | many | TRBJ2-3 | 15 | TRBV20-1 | CSASVWEANTDTQYF | TGCAGTGCTAGTGTATGGGAAGCGAACACAGATACGCAGTATTTT
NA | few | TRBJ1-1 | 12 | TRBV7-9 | CASSSSGTEAFF | TGTGCCAGCAGCTCGTCAGGTACTGAAGCTTTCTTT
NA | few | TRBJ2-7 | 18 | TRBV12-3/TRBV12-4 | CASSLMDKGPTGSYEQYF | TGTGCCAGCAGTTTAATGGACAAGGGCCCGACGGGATCCTACGAGCAGTACTTC
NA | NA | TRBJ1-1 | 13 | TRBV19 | CASSMGRGTEAFF | TGTGCCAGTAGTATGGGTAGAGGCACTGAAGCTTTCTTT
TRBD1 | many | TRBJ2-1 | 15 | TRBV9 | CASASTGSSYNEQFF | TGTGCCAGCGCCTCGACAGGGTCCTCCTACAATGAGCAGTTCTTC
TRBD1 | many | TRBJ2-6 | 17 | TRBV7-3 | CASSHGTGGAGANVLTF | TGTGCCAGCAGCCATGGGACAGGGGGCGCTGGGGCCAACGTCCTGACTTTC
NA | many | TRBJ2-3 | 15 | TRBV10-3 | CAISSAGERTDTQYF | TGTGCCATCAGTTCGGCAGGGGAGAGGACAGATACGCAGTATTTT
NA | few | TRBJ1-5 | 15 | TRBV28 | CASIGGLYSNQPQHF | TGTGCCAGCATCGGGGGCCTGTATAGCAATCAGCCCCAGCATTTT
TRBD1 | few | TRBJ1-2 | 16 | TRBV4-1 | CASSQGSGGVWYGYTF | TGCGCCAGCAGCCAAGGGTCAGGGGGCGTTTGGTATGGCTACACCTTC
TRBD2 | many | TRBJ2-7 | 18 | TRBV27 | CASRASGTSGKAAYEQYF | TGTGCCAGCAGGGCCTCCGGGACTAGCGGGAAAGCGGCCTACGAGCAGTACTTC
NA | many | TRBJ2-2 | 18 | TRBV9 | CASSVSRRGATNTGELFF | TGTGCCAGCAGCGTGTCCCGACGGGGGGCCACGAACACCGGGGAGCTGTTTTTT
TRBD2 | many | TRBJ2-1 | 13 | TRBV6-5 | CASSLLAGDEQFF | TGTGCCAGCAGTCTATTAGCGGGAGATGAGCAGTTCTTC
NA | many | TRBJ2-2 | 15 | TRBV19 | CASSPRQGRAGELFF | TGTGCCAGTAGCCCTCGGCAGGGGAGGGCCGGGGAGCTGTTTTTT
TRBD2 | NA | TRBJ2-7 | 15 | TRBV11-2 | CASSLRIGLAGEQYF | TGTGCCAGCAGCTTGCGCATAGGACTAGCTGGCGAGCAGTACTTC
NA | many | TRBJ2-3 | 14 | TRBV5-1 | CASSLPDSTDTQYF | TGCGCCAGCAGCTTGCCCGACAGCACAGATACGCAGTATTTT
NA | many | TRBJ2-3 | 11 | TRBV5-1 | CASSQTDTQYF | TGCGCCAGCAGCCAAACAGATACGCAGTATTTT
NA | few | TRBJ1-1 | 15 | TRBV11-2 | CASSSQGRGMAEAFF | TGTGCCAGCAGCTCCCAAGGCAGGGGAATGGCTGAAGCTTTCTTT
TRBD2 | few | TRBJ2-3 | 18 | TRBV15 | CATSKGLAGVLGTDTQYF | TGTGCCACCAGCAAGGGACTAGCGGGAGTGTTGGGCACAGATACGCAGTATTTT
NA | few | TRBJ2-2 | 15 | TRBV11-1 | CASSNRATNTGELFF | TGTGCCAGCAGTAATAGGGCGACGAACACCGGGGAGCTGTTTTTT
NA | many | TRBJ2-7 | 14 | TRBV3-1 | CASSPAAISYEQYF | TGTGCCAGCAGCCCAGCGGCCATCTCCTACGAGCAGTACTTC
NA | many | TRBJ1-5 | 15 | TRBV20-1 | CSASDYRDSNQPQHF | TGCAGTGCTTCGGATTACAGGGATAGCAATCAGCCCCAGCATTTT
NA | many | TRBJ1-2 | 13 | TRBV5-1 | CASSLEGEYGYTF | TGCGCCAGCAGCTTGGAGGGGGAATATGGCTACACCTTC
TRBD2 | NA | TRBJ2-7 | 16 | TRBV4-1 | CASSQGPRAGGYEQYF | TGCGCCAGCAGCCAAGGCCCCCGAGCGGGAGGTTACGAGCAGTACTTC
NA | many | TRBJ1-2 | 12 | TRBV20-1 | CSASDRNYGYTF | TGCAGTGCTAGTGACAGGAACTATGGCTACACCTTC